This record covers a single T cell receptor (beta chain). CDR3 length equals 17 residues. Trimming took off 0 bases at V and 1 base at J, with 18 bases between the two ends. The germline V gene encodes CDR1 DFQATT and CDR2 SNEGSKA (reference sequence). The TCRbeta library was prepared with unique molecular identifiers. MiXCR was run by TCRdb on the PCR reads, yielding one entry per CDR3 protein. The sample shows almost 400,000 distinct CDR3 sequences, around 21% of them seen only once. These data belong to a study of T-cell reconstitution after alpha-beta-depleted transplantation in children. Sample: PBMCs from the stem cell graft donor, taken from the stem cell graft. This clonotype originated in a human donor who donated a stem cell graft to a child with acute myeloid leukemia. J is TRBJ2-5 and V is TRBV20-1; D tentatively reads TRBD1 or TRBD2 (5 bases each). The CDR3 DNA reads as TGCAGTGCTAGAGATCTGGGGGTGTGGGCGGGCCAAGAGACCCAGTACTTC. Translating gives CSARDLGVWAGQETQYF.